This T cell receptor beta chain is drawn from a study of OX40 agonist ivuxolimab in advanced cancers. In the study overall: Each patient was given ivuxolimab into a vein every 2 weeks, at 0.01 to 10 mg/kg. Partial responses were observed in three patients, of whom one had hepatocellular carcinoma and two had cutaneous melanoma. Overall study findings and caveats: The expanded peripheral T cells' antigen specificity was not determined.

Comments on this clone: The antigen is unknown.

Libraries were prepared by immunoSEQ multiplex PCR; TCRdb keeps only in-frame clonotypes and omits some of them. The sample contains approximately 50,000 clones, roughly 83% of which appear only once. This CDR3 region has 15 residues. V gave up 1 base and J gave up 7 bases, with 16 bases separating them. In germline, CDR1 is LGHNA, CDR2 YNFKEQ. Anyone with autoimmune disease history or systemic immunosuppression was excluded. This sequence originates from an adult with an advanced solid tumor such as melanoma, head and neck, liver or kidney cancer. The specimen comprised CD4+ or CD8+ T cells sorted from blood, sampled in a trial of the OX40 agonist ivuxolimab. The chain is built from TRBV4-2 and TRBJ1-2; D is unresolved. The CDR3 reads CASSQGKQLDLGYTF. The DNA of the CDR3 is TGTGCCAGCAGCCAAGGAAAGCAGCTCGACCTTGGCTACACCTTC.